These 22 T cell receptor beta chains were all obtained from the same sample, sequenced in a study of beta chain features in type 1 diabetes. Antigen specificity for these receptors is unknown. The whole isolated RNA underwent reverse transcription, so sequencing captured expressed TCRB transcripts. Here immunoSEQ multiplex PCR was the method, and the copy in TCRdb shows in-frame clones only, minus some. This sample has hundreds of thousands of clones, with around 15% found just once. The study, taken as a whole, reports: Across all four CD4+ subsets, people with type 1 diabetes showed modestly shorter TCRB CDR3s.

The sequencing input was naive CD4+ T cells from blood. The receptors here all came from a man aged 18 to 35 with type 1 diabetes.

About this clone itself: The same CDR3 also results from other DNA sequences found in this sample. This chain joins TRBV28 and TRBJ1-1; D is unresolved. The ends were cut back, 2 bases at V and 8 bases at J, with 6 bases in the middle. The germline CDR1 and CDR2 sequences are MDHEN and SYDVKM. The CDR3 spans 11 residues. The CDR3 DNA reads as TGTGCCAGCAGTTTAAGCAGGGAAGCTTTCTTT. Amino acids: CASSLSREAFF.

This rearrangement joins TRBV28 to TRBJ2-1, with 12 bases lining up with TRBD1. The junction had 4 bases not matched to a gene; V was cut back by 10 bases and J by 0 bases. CDR3 length: 15 amino acids. CDR1 is MDHEN and CDR2 is SYDVKM in the germline V gene. CDR3 residues: CATGTGGPSYNEQFF. The CDR3 region has the DNA TGTGCCACCGGGACAGGGGGCCCCTCCTACAATGAGCAGTTCTTC.

The rearrangement links TRBV5-6 to TRBJ2-2; no clear D. Trimming took 2 bases from V and 4 from J, leaving 6 bases between them. The germline V gene has CDR1 SGHDT and CDR2 YYEEEE. CDR3 length equals 13 residues. As DNA, the CDR3 is TGTGCCAGCAGCTTTAGCATCACCGGGGAGCTGTTTTTT. Protein: CASSFSITGELFF.

This clone has just a few counts. The chain recombines TRBV27 with TRBJ2-5; D is unclear. CDR1 is MNHEY, CDR2 SMNVEV, per germline (reference sequence). The CDR3 length is 12 residues. Trimming pared 5 bases from V and 4 bases from J, leaving 8 bases between. Written as DNA, the CDR3 is TGTGCCAGCAGTCCATCATCAGAGACCCAGTACTTC. Amino acid sequence: CASSPSSETQYF.

This clone has just a few counts. Other nucleotide sequences from this sample produce the same CDR3. The V and J genes are TRBV29-1 and TRBJ1-5; a possible D gene is TRBD1 (6 bases). Germline V gene data show CDR1 as SQVTM and CDR2 as ANQGSEA. The CDR3 is 12 residues long. V was trimmed by 4 bases and J by 4 bases, leaving 8 bases between them. The CDR3 sequence: CSVGTVNQPQHF. The CDR3 nucleotides are TGCAGCGTTGGGACAGTTAATCAGCCCCAGCATTTT.

The chain links TRBV7-9 to TRBJ2-7; D might be TRBD1 (5 bases). The CDR3 consists of 15 residues. Per germline, CDR1 SEHNR and CDR2 FQNEAQ (reference sequence). Trimming took off 5 bases at V and 4 bases at J, with 18 bases between the two ends. The DNA for the CDR3 is TGTGCCAGCAGCCCGAGTACAGGCGAAGGGTACGAGCAGTACTTC. Encoded protein: CASSPSTGEGYEQYF.

This clone came up a few times. This chain uses TRBV4-2 with TRBJ1-6; TRBD1 aligns across 9 bases. The J segment lost 11 bases and the V segment lost 1 base, leaving 6 bases of the junction unmatched. The CDR3 has 15 amino acids. The germline gives CDR1 LGHNA, CDR2 YNFKEQ. The CDR3 region is CASSQGDRDYPPLHF. CDR3 bases: TGTGCCAGCAGCCAAGGGGACAGGGACTATCCACCCCTCCACTTT.

This chain uses TRBV5-1 with TRBJ2-5; TRBD2 matches 8 bases. This CDR3 is built from 15 residues. V dropped 4 bases and J dropped 2; count of bases not matched to a gene: 7. From germline, CDR1 is SGHRS and CDR2 YFSETQ. The CDR3 is CASSSPLAEQETQYF. Written as DNA, the CDR3 is TGCGCCAGCAGCAGCCCACTAGCGGAACAAGAGACCCAGTACTTC.

V is TRBV7-9 and J is TRBJ2-5; D ambiguous. This CDR3 spans 14 amino acids. Trimming left V 1 base short and J 0 bases short, with 6 bases between. Germline-derived CDR1 and CDR2 are SEHNR and FQNEAQ (reference sequence). CDR3 sequence reads: CASSLDGYQETQYF. The CDR3 region has the DNA TGTGCCAGCAGCTTAGATGGGTACCAAGAGACCCAGTACTTC. The full variable domain, with the rest looked up from reference TRBV7-9 and TRBJ2-5, is DTGVSQNPRHKITKRGQNVTFRCDPISEHNRLYWYRQTLGQGPEFLTYFQNEAQLEKSRLLSDRFSAERPKGSFSTLEIQRTEQGDSAMYLCASSLDGYQETQYFGPGTRLLVL.

V and J are TRBV6-5 and TRBJ2-3; unclear D gene. Trimming stripped 5 bases from V and 4 bases from J, with 10 bases between. Per germline, CDR1 MNHEY and CDR2 SVGAGI. This CDR3 has 13 residues. In DNA form, the CDR3 reads TGTGCCAGCAGTCTGGCAGGAGCAGATACGCAGTATTTT. The encoded protein is CASSLAGADTQYF.

The sample holds a few counts of this clone. The V and J genes are TRBV7-9 and TRBJ2-5; D is unclear. CDR3 length: 15 amino acids. V lost 3 bases and J 5 bases, leaving 16 bases between the germline ends. Germline V CDR1 and CDR2: SEHNR, FQNEAQ (reference sequence). The CDR3 region is CASSLNLGSSETQYF. The DNA for the CDR3 is TGTGCCAGCAGCTTGAACCTTGGAAGCTCGGAGACCCAGTACTTC. The full variable domain, in which reference TRBV7-9 and TRBJ2-5 provide the parts outside the CDR3, is DTGVSQNPRHKITKRGQNVTFRCDPISEHNRLYWYRQTLGQGPEFLTYFQNEAQLEKSRLLSDRFSAERPKGSFSTLEIQRTEQGDSAMYLCASSLNLGSSETQYFGPGTRLLVL.

This rearrangement joins TRBV7-9 to TRBJ1-6; no clear D. V was shortened by 4 bases and J by 8 bases, with 15 bases between the two germline ends. Germline-derived CDR1 and CDR2 are SEHNR and FQNEAQ (reference sequence). The CDR3 has 15 residues. The CDR3 DNA sequence: TGTGCCAGCAGCTCGCACGGGAACGGCTATTCACCCCTCCACTTT. This codes for CASSSHGNGYSPLHF.

This clone appeared a few times. The chain uses TRBV9 and TRBJ2-7; TRBD1 is a possible D gene (6 bases). Trimming removed 4 bases from V and 1 base from J, with 12 bases in between. Looked up from germline, CDR1 is SGDLS and CDR2 is YYNGEE. The CDR3 length is 14 residues. CDR3 protein: CASSLRDTSYEQYF. As DNA, the CDR3 is TGTGCCAGCAGCCTCCGGGACACTTCCTACGAGCAGTACTTC.

This clone has more than one count but fewer than ten. This rearrangement joins TRBV11-3 to TRBJ2-7, with 11 bases that match TRBD1. The CDR3 length is 14 residues. V gave up 3 bases and J gave up 7 bases; unmatched junction bases: 5. Germline assignment: CDR1 SGHNT and CDR2 YENEEA. In DNA, the CDR3 is TGTGCCAGCAGCTTCGGGACAGGGGGTGCTGAGCAGTACTTC. It translates to CASSFGTGGAEQYF.

This clone turned up a few times. The chain links TRBV11-2 to TRBJ2-3; D gene ambiguous. Germline lookup yields CDR1 SGHAT and CDR2 FQNNGV. The CDR3 is 15 amino acids. The V gene lost 5 bases and the J gene lost 1 base, with 13 bases spanning the gap. The CDR3 sequence is CASSPSGSGTDTQYF. As DNA, the CDR3 is TGTGCCAGCAGCCCCTCCGGTAGTGGCACAGATACGCAGTATTTT.

This clone appeared a few times. The genes are TRBV4-2 and TRBJ1-2, with TRBD1 matching 9 bases. Germline V gene sequence: CDR1 LGHNA, CDR2 YNFKEQ. With V trimmed by 5 bases and J by 1 base, 2 bases remained unmatched. There are 14 residues in the CDR3. The chain's CDR3 is CASSATGGNYGYTF. Here the CDR3 DNA reads TGTGCCAGCAGCGCGACAGGGGGTAACTATGGCTACACCTTC.

The V gene is TRBV29-1, the J gene TRBJ2-7; D uncertain. The CDR3 has 13 amino acids. Trimming shortened V by 5 bases and J by 2 bases, and 13 bases separated the two germline ends. Per germline, CDR1 SQVTM and CDR2 ANQGSEA. Here the CDR3 reads CSVSYARAYEQYF. DNA for the CDR3: TGCAGCGTTTCTTACGCCCGGGCCTACGAGCAGTACTTC.

This clone was picked up a small number of times. The chain is built from TRBV6-6 and TRBJ2-3; TRBD2 might be the D (5 bases). The germline gives CDR1 MNHNY, CDR2 SVGAGI (reference sequence). There are 14 residues in the CDR3. Trimming took 7 bases from V and 5 from J, leaving 16 bases between them. CDR3 nucleotide sequence: TGTGCCAGCACCCCCCGGGGTCTGGGAGATACGCAGTATTTT. Translated, it gives CASTPRGLGDTQYF.

The chain joins TRBV6-5 to TRBJ2-5, with 7 bases fitting TRBD1. The germline CDR1 and CDR2 sequences are MNHEY and SVGAGI. V lost 2 bases, J lost 3 bases, and 0 bases stayed unmatched. The CDR3 runs 13 residues. CDR3 DNA: TGTGCCAGCAGTTACGACAGGGAAGAGACCCAGTACTTC. It codes for CASSYDREETQYF.

The V and J genes are TRBV5-1 and TRBJ2-1, with TRBD2 matching 10 bases. The ends lost 7 bases at V and 6 bases at J; junction bases unmatched: 10. CDR3 size: 15 residues. Germline assignment: CDR1 SGHRS and CDR2 YFSETQ. This CDR3 is CASGSSGSMVNEQFF. In nucleotides, the CDR3 is TGCGCCAGCGGCTCTAGCGGGAGTATGGTCAATGAGCAGTTCTTC.

CDR3 in amino acids: CASSLSGLQYNEQFF. The CDR3 region has the DNA TGTGCCAGCAGTTTAAGCGGACTGCAATACAATGAGCAGTTCTTC. The chain couples TRBV28 to TRBJ2-1; D possibly corresponds to TRBD2 (5 bases). The CDR3 sequence is 15 residues long. The ends were cut back, 2 bases at V and 4 bases at J, with 12 bases in the middle. Germline loops: CDR1 MDHEN, CDR2 SYDVKM.

There are a few counts of this clone. The chain is built from TRBV30 and TRBJ2-7; D uncertain. This CDR3 region has 14 residues. V lost 2 bases, J lost 6 bases, and 17 bases lay in between. From germline, CDR1 is GTSNPN and CDR2 SVGIG (reference sequence). In nucleotides, the CDR3 is TGTGCCTGGAGTTCCGTGGGGTCTTCAGGCGAGCAGTACTTC. Encoded protein: CAWSSVGSSGEQYF.